The 25 T cell receptor beta chains in this list originate from one sample, sequenced in a study of vaccination and CD4 T cells after COVID-19. Cultured CD4+ T cells had their DNA profiled by the Oncomine TCR Beta short-read assay. A single record per CDR3 protein comes from TCRdb applying MiXCR to the PCR reads. The table includes around 3,900 distinct CDR3 sequences, approximately 40% detected once. Regarding treatment: 10-day PBMC culture with coronavirus spike peptide pools or control peptides (ViraFEST assay). For these TCRs, the target antigens are not known. Sequencing was done on a sample of CD4+ T cells from blood, cultured in vitro. The receptors shown here come from a human donor who had recovered from COVID-19.

The V gene is TRBV20-1, the J gene TRBJ1-1; D is ambiguous. Germline V gene data show CDR1 as DFQATT and CDR2 as SNEGSKA (reference sequence). The CDR3 consists of 15 residues. The V gene lost 4 bases and the J gene lost 1 base, with 16 bases spanning the gap. The CDR3: CSAKVQPESNTEAFF. In DNA form, the CDR3 reads TGCAGTGCTAAGGTGCAGCCTGAGTCGAACACTGAAGCTTTCTTT.

The genes are TRBV5-4 and TRBJ2-1; TRBD2 matches 9 bases. Looked up from germline, CDR1 is SGHNT and CDR2 is YYREEE (reference sequence). The CDR3 totals 16 residues. With V trimmed by 1 base and J by 4 bases, 6 bases remained unmatched. CDR3 bases: TGTGCCAGCAGCTTGTACCGACTAGCGGTATACAATGAGCAGTTCTTC. It encodes CASSLYRLAVYNEQFF.

V is TRBV10-2 and J is TRBJ2-3; TRBD2 might be the D (5 bases). Germline CDR1 reads WSHSY; CDR2 reads SAAADI. The CDR3 has 15 residues. Trimming removed 4 bases from V and 1 base from J, with 12 bases in between. The CDR3 here is CASSGGAEGTDTQYF. The CDR3 nucleotides are TGCGCCAGCAGTGGGGGAGCGGAAGGCACAGATACGCAGTATTTT.

This clonotype has a handful of counts. This chain joins TRBV19 and TRBJ1-5, with D possibly being TRBD1 (5 bases). Trimming shortened V by 6 bases and J by 2 bases, and 14 bases separated the two germline ends. Germline CDR1 LNHDA, CDR2 SQIVND (reference sequence). There are 15 residues in the CDR3. This chain's CDR3 is CASSPGLSGNQPQHF. CDR3 nucleotides: TGTGCCAGTAGCCCGGGGCTATCGGGCAATCAGCCCCAGCATTTT.

V gene TRBV11-3 combines with J gene TRBJ2-7, with D maybe TRBD2 (6 bases). The CDR3 covers 14 residues. Trimming stripped 1 base from V and 2 bases from J, with 9 bases between. Germline V gives CDR1 SGHNT, CDR2 YENEEA. In nucleotides, the CDR3 is TGTGCCAGCAGCTTAGGGCGCGGGACCTACGAGCAGTACTTC. Translated: CASSLGRGTYEQYF.

The chain employs TRBV19 and TRBJ2-7, with D perhaps matching TRBD1 (6 bases). The CDR3 has 12 residues. The germline CDR1 and CDR2 sequences are LNHDA and SQIVND (reference sequence). Trimming pared 5 bases from V and 9 bases from J, leaving 14 bases between. The CDR3, as DNA: TGTGCCAGTAGTGACTTAGACAGGTTGCAGTACTTC. It is translated as CASSDLDRLQYF.

This clonotype turned up a few times. V gene TRBV6-1 combines with J gene TRBJ2-1; the match to TRBD2 covers 13 bases. The CDR3 is 15 residues long. The ends lost 2 bases at V and 8 bases at J; junction bases unmatched: 3. CDR1 is MNHNS, CDR2 SASEGT, per germline. The CDR3 is CASSERGTSGDEQFF. CDR3 in DNA: TGTGCCAGCAGTGAAAGGGGGACTAGCGGGGATGAGCAGTTCTTC.

By share, this clonotype counts as large. In DNA form, the CDR3 reads TGTGCCAGCAGTGGAATCGGGACAGGGGGCAAGATGAACTATGGCTACACCTTC. Translating it yields CASSGIGTGGKMNYGYTF. The chain recombines TRBV2 with TRBJ1-2; 12 bases map to TRBD1. Germline assignment: CDR1 SNHLY and CDR2 FYNNEI. V gave up 4 bases and J gave up 2 bases; unmatched junction bases: 11. The CDR3 is made up of 18 amino acids. Filled out from reference TRBV2 and TRBJ1-2, the complete variable domain reads EPEVTQTPSHQVTQMGQEVILRCVPISNHLYFYWYRQILGQKVEFLVSFYNNEISEKSEIFDDQFSVERPDGSNFTLKIRSTKLEDSAMYFCASSGIGTGGKMNYGYTFGSGTRLTVV.

The V call is TRBV6-1, the J call TRBJ2-2, with D possibly being TRBD1 (6 bases). This CDR3 has 15 residues. Trimming took off 11 bases at V and 5 bases at J, with 21 bases between the two ends. Germline V gives CDR1 MNHNS, CDR2 SASEGT. CDR3 amino acids: CAAEGDWRATGELFF. Written as DNA, the CDR3 is TGTGCCGCTGAGGGGGATTGGCGGGCAACCGGGGAGCTGTTTTTT.

This sequence joins TRBV19 and TRBJ2-7; possibly TRBD2 for D (6 bases). The CDR3 runs 14 residues. The ends were cut back, 5 bases at V and 2 bases at J, with 13 bases in the middle. CDR1 and CDR2 from the germline V gene are LNHDA and SQIVND (reference sequence). The DNA for the CDR3 is TGTGCCAGTAGTGCTCTCGGGAGAACCTACGAGCAGTACTTC. This codes for CASSALGRTYEQYF.

The chain links TRBV21-1 to TRBJ2-1; the table names TRBD2, a call not compared with the DNA. TRBV21-1 is reported as a pseudogene. The CDR3 sequence is 19 residues long. The CDR3 nucleotides are TGTGCCAGCAGCAAAGGTTGTGGGGGAAGACTAGCGGGCTACAATGAGCAGTTCTTC. Its protein product is CASSKGCGGRLAGYNEQFF.

V gene TRBV7-6 combines with J gene TRBJ2-5; D might be TRBD2 (6 bases). The CDR3 covers 13 residues. Trimming removed 4 bases from V and 9 bases from J, with 15 bases in between. The germline V gene encodes CDR1 SGHVS and CDR2 FNYEAQ. For the CDR3, the DNA is TGTGCCAGCAGCTCCCCACAGTCGGGGGCCCAGTACTTC. Residues: CASSSPQSGAQYF.

CDR3 residues: CASSLADRGDYGYTF. The CDR3 coding sequence is TGTGCCAGTAGTCTTGCGGACAGGGGAGACTATGGCTACACCTTC. The chain employs TRBV19 and TRBJ1-2, with 9 positions matching TRBD1. Germline loops: CDR1 LNHDA, CDR2 SQIVND (reference sequence). V was clipped by 5 bases and J by 3 bases; unmatched bases: 7. The CDR3 extends over 15 amino acids.

This clonotype was detected only a few times. This sequence joins TRBV28 and TRBJ2-2, with 7 positions matching TRBD1. CDR3 length equals 14 residues. V lost 2 bases and J lost 7; bases outside the gene matches: 4. Germline V gene sequence: CDR1 MDHEN, CDR2 SYDVKM. CDR3 in amino acids: CASSLNAGGGELFF. The CDR3 bases are TGTGCCAGCAGTTTAAATGCAGGGGGCGGGGAGCTGTTTTTT. The variable domain in full, completed from reference TRBV28 and TRBJ2-2, reads DVKVTQSSRYLVKRTGEKVFLECVQDMDHENMFWYRQDPGLGLRLIYFSYDVKMKEKGDIPEGYSVSREKKERFSLILESASTNQTSMYLCASSLNAGGGELFFGEGSRLTVL.

The table lists this clonotype with a few counts. This chain uses TRBV30 with TRBJ2-3; 9 bases line up with TRBD2. This CDR3 is 14 amino acids long. The germline gives CDR1 GTSNPN, CDR2 SVGIG (reference sequence). The V segment lost 4 bases and the J segment 1 base; nucleotides outside the gene matches: 3. The CDR3 DNA reads TGTGCCTGGACGCGGACTAGCGGCACAGATACGCAGTATTTT. It specifies CAWTRTSGTDTQYF. Combining the CDR3 with reference TRBV30 and TRBJ2-3 gives the whole variable domain SQTIHQWPATLVQPVGSPLSLECTVEGTSNPNLYWYRQAAGRGLQLLFYSVGIGQISSEVPQNLSASRPQDRQFILSSKKLLLSDSGFYLCAWTRTSGTDTQYFGPGTRLTVL.

This rearrangement joins TRBV24-1 to TRBJ2-1; 11 bases map to TRBD2. Germline values: CDR1 KGHDR, CDR2 SFDVKD. The CDR3 has 17 amino acids. The V gene end was trimmed by 6 bases and the J gene end by 6 bases; junction bases not matched to a gene: 12. The CDR3 loop is CATSSPSGGTRPNEQFF. The CDR3 nucleotides read TGTGCCACCAGTTCGCCTAGCGGGGGGACGCGGCCCAATGAGCAGTTCTTC.

This chain uses TRBV25-1 with TRBJ1-1, with 10 bases that match TRBD1. The length of the CDR3 is 15 residues. Germline-derived CDR1 and CDR2 are MGHDK and SYGVNS. Trimming took 4 bases from V and 5 from J; bases not matched to a gene: 7. CDR3 nucleotides: TGTGCCAGCAGTGTCGCCGGGACAGGGGATACTGAAGCTTTCTTT. It encodes CASSVAGTGDTEAFF.

The chain employs TRBV7-2 and TRBJ1-1; D uncertain. CDR1 SGHTA and CDR2 FQGNSA come from the germline V gene. The CDR3 extends over 13 amino acids. Trimming shortened V by 5 bases and J by 3 bases, and 10 bases separated the two germline ends. The CDR3 here is CASSPRRYTEAFF. CDR3 DNA: TGTGCCAGCAGCCCTAGACGGTACACTGAAGCTTTCTTT.

The chain uses TRBV20-1 and TRBJ1-2; 7 bases line up with TRBD1. V lost 0 bases to trimming and J lost 4 bases; unmatched junction nucleotides: 8. The CDR3 runs to 15 residues. Germline loops: CDR1 DFQATT, CDR2 SNEGSKA (reference sequence). CDR3 amino acids: CSARDSQGEPYGYTF. The CDR3 DNA reads as TGCAGTGCTAGAGATTCGCAGGGGGAGCCCTATGGCTACACCTTC.

The chain joins TRBV6-1 to TRBJ2-3; a possible D gene is TRBD1 (5 bases). This CDR3 comprises 13 residues. The germline V gene has CDR1 MNHNS and CDR2 SASEGT. V shed 6 bases and J shed 5 bases, with 12 bases lying between them. The CDR3 DNA reads TGTGCCAGCAGGGGGCAAGTTATAGATACGCAGTATTTT. Translated: CASRGQVIDTQYF.

The V gene is TRBV19, the J gene TRBJ1-2, with 9 nucleotides matching TRBD1. The CDR3 is 17 residues long. V was pared by 2 bases and J by 4 bases, with 11 bases of the junction left unmatched. CDR1 and CDR2 (germline): LNHDA, SQIVND (reference sequence). CDR3 DNA sequence: TGTGCCAGTAGTATAACAGGGGGCTTTATTGAGGGCTATGGCTACACCTTC. This translates into CASSITGGFIEGYGYTF.

This clonotype was observed a few times. The V call is TRBV7-3, the J call TRBJ2-2; TRBD1 might be the D (5 bases). This CDR3 contains 14 residues. Per germline, CDR1 SGHTA and CDR2 FQGTGA. Trimming cost V 7 bases and J 4 bases, with 13 bases left between them. CDR3 coding DNA: TGTGCCAGCAAAGAAGGGGCGGTCACCGGGGAGCTGTTTTTT. Protein sequence: CASKEGAVTGELFF.

The V call is TRBV2, the J call TRBJ2-7, with TRBD1 as a possible D gene (5 bases). CDR1 is SNHLY, CDR2 FYNNEI, per germline. The V gene lost 4 bases and the J gene lost 0 bases, with 13 bases spanning the gap. The CDR3 is 15 amino acids. The chain's CDR3 is CASSGETVPSYEQYF. In DNA, the CDR3 is TGTGCCAGCAGTGGAGAGACAGTGCCCTCCTACGAGCAGTACTTC.

This clonotype was counted between two and nine times. The chain recombines TRBV19 with TRBJ1-5; D gene unclear. The CDR3 consists of 16 residues. V gave up 3 bases and J gave up 0 bases, with 12 bases separating them. The V gene's germline CDR1 is LNHDA and CDR2 SQIVND (reference sequence). CDR3 DNA sequence: TGTGCCAGTAGTATCTCAACCCGTTATAGCAATCAGCCCCAGCATTTT. Amino acid sequence: CASSISTRYSNQPQHF.

This rearrangement joins TRBV24-1 to TRBJ2-3, with D perhaps matching TRBD2 (6 bases). Trimming took 4 bases from V and 4 from J, leaving 14 bases between them. Germline loops: CDR1 KGHDR, CDR2 SFDVKD. This CDR3 is 15 amino acids long. This CDR3 is CATSDSLDYSDTQYF. The CDR3, as DNA: TGTGCCACCAGTGACTCTCTGGACTACTCAGATACGCAGTATTTT.